These 4 T cell receptor beta chains came from one sample sequenced in a study of beta chain features in type 1 diabetes. These TCRs are of unknown antigen specificity. Findings of the study overall: Shortening that was moderate but significant affected the TCRB CDR3s of Type 1 diabetes patients in all four CD4+ subsets.

All of the isolated RNA was reverse transcribed, so expressed TCRB transcripts were sequenced. TCRdb's copy holds only in-frame clones and misses some; the assay was immunoSEQ multiplex PCR. The sample has around 650,000 clones; approximately 13% are singletons. Sequencing input: naive CD4+ T cells from blood. These receptors all come from a man between 25 and 39 years old with type 1 diabetes.

The chain recombines TRBV4-3 with TRBJ1-2; D might be TRBD1 (6 bases). Germline V gene data show CDR1 as LGHNA and CDR2 as YSLEER. This CDR3 has 16 residues. With 0 bases removed from V and 2 bases from J, the gap between germline ends came to 13 bases. CDR3 amino acids: CASSQETAGANYGYTF. The CDR3 nucleotides read TGCGCCAGCAGCCAAGAGACGGCAGGGGCCAACTATGGCTACACCTTC.

The genes are TRBV29-1 and TRBJ2-1; D possibly corresponds to TRBD1 (7 bases). Per germline, CDR1 SQVTM and CDR2 ANQGSEA. The CDR3 sequence is 14 residues long. V shed 7 bases and J shed 6 bases, with 19 bases lying between them. The CDR3, as DNA: TGCAGCGCGGAAAGGGCAGGGGGGAGCAATGAGCAGTTCTTC. This codes for CSAERAGGSNEQFF.

With regard to this clone: At the DNA level, this CDR3 is encoded by other sequences in the same sample as well. The chain employs TRBV18 and TRBJ2-7; TRBD1 aligns across 7 bases. The germline gives CDR1 KGHSH, CDR2 LQKENI. The CDR3 length is 14 residues. The V gene end was trimmed by 3 bases and the J gene end by 2 bases; junction bases not matched to a gene: 4. Here the CDR3 reads CASSPRQGTYEQYF. CDR3 DNA sequence: TGTGCCAGCTCACCGAGACAGGGAACCTACGAGCAGTACTTC.

This clone has a handful of counts. The chain recombines TRBV2 with TRBJ2-7; 8 bases align to TRBD1. Germline assignment: CDR1 SNHLY and CDR2 FYNNEI. V shed 4 bases, J shed 3 bases, and the junction held 8 bases outside the gene matches. CDR3 size: 15 residues. This CDR3 is CASSVAGQVFYEQYF. CDR3 bases: TGTGCCAGCAGTGTTGCGGGACAGGTATTCTACGAGCAGTACTTC.